The 17 T cell receptor beta chains presented below share a single source sample, sequenced in a study of cytomegalovirus exposure and HLA in healthy donors. The PCR used 60 Vbeta and 13 Jbeta primers. Produced via immunoSEQ multiplex PCR; TCRdb's table is partial and in-frame only. The sample holds some 140,000 clones, about 68% seen once. The sequenced sample consisted of PBMCs. The receptors here all came from a human donor in good health.

The J gene is TRBJ2-5, the V gene TRBV13, with D possibly matching TRBD2 (5 bases). Trimming took off 3 bases at V and 5 bases at J, with 13 bases between the two ends. CDR3 length: 14 amino acids. The germline V gene encodes CDR1 PRHDT and CDR2 FYEKMQ (reference sequence). The CDR3 DNA sequence: TGTGCCAGCAGCTTCGGACTGAAGGAGGAGACCCAGTACTTC. Residues: CASSFGLKEETQYF.

This clone was seen only a few times. The chain is built from TRBV4-1 and TRBJ2-7, with 9 bases fitting TRBD1. Germline V lookup: CDR1 MGHRA, CDR2 YSYEKL. Trimming cost V 4 bases and J 4 bases; bases outside gene matches: 11. This CDR3 is 16 amino acids long. In nucleotides, the CDR3 is TGCGCCAGCAGCCGAACTTCACAGGGGGCGCGTTACGAGCAGTACTTC. Amino acid sequence: CASSRTSQGARYEQYF.

Here the CDR3 reads CASSLAATNTGELFF. CDR3 bases: TGTGCCAGCAGTCTGGCGGCAACGAACACCGGGGAGCTGTTTTTT. The chain links TRBV6-1 to TRBJ2-2; no reliable D call. Germline assignment: CDR1 MNHNS and CDR2 SASEGT. The length of the CDR3 is 15 residues. V lost 5 bases, J lost 0 bases, and 10 bases lay in between.

The V and J genes are TRBV6-1 and TRBJ1-5, with TRBD1 matching 10 bases. From germline, CDR1 is MNHNS and CDR2 SASEGT. This CDR3 has 15 residues. V lost 7 bases and J lost 4; bases outside the gene matches: 7. The DNA for the CDR3 is TGTGCCAGCATGAGGGACAGGGGCTCGAATCAGCCCCAGCATTTT. It encodes CASMRDRGSNQPQHF.

The chain links TRBV11-3 to TRBJ2-7; TRBD1 is a possible D gene (5 bases). V was shortened by 2 bases and J by 1 base, with 9 bases between the two germline ends. CDR3 length equals 14 residues. Germline-derived CDR1 and CDR2 are SGHNT and YENEEA. The CDR3 DNA follows: TGTGCCAGCAGCTTACCCAGGGTTTCCTACGAGCAGTACTTC. Its translation is CASSLPRVSYEQYF.

This clone was detected once. The rearrangement joins TRBV5-5 to TRBJ2-7; 7 bases are shared with TRBD1. The CDR3 has 14 residues. The V and J ends lost 0 bases and 0 bases, in that order; junction bases with no gene match: 0. Germline V gives CDR1 SGHKS, CDR2 YYEKEE (reference sequence). The CDR3 nucleotides read TGTGCCAGCAGCTTGGGGGACAGCTCCTACGAGCAGTACTTC. It yields the protein CASSLGDSSYEQYF.

V is TRBV28 and J is TRBJ1-1, with D unclear. The ends were cut back, 2 bases at V and 0 bases at J, with 10 bases in the middle. The germline gives CDR1 MDHEN, CDR2 SYDVKM. The CDR3 is made up of 15 amino acids. The CDR3, as DNA: TGTGCCAGCAGTTTAGATCCAGGTCTGAACACTGAAGCTTTCTTT. Its protein is CASSLDPGLNTEAFF.

This sequence joins TRBV28 and TRBJ1-3; D is possibly TRBD1 (5 bases). V was pared by 1 base and J by 4 bases, with 11 bases between. The CDR3 has 15 amino acids. Germline lookup yields CDR1 MDHEN and CDR2 SYDVKM. CDR3 sequence: CASSLSTGAGNTIYF. DNA of the CDR3: TGTGCCAGCAGTTTATCAACAGGTGCGGGAAACACCATATATTTT.

This clone has just a few counts. This sequence joins TRBV28 and TRBJ1-3, with TRBD1 matching over 7 bases. This CDR3 has 14 residues. Germline CDR1 and CDR2: MDHEN and SYDVKM. The ends lost 5 bases at V and 2 bases at J; junction bases unmatched: 3. The DNA for the CDR3 is TGTGCCAGCAGTATACAGGGGACTGGAAACACCATATATTTT. The encoded protein is CASSIQGTGNTIYF. The full variable domain, rest sourced from reference TRBV28 and TRBJ1-3, is DVKVTQSSRYLVKRTGEKVFLECVQDMDHENMFWYRQDPGLGLRLIYFSYDVKMKEKGDIPEGYSVSREKKERFSLILESASTNQTSMYLCASSIQGTGNTIYFGEGSWLTVV.

This clone was seen only a few times. This rearrangement joins TRBV6-1 to TRBJ1-5, with 8 bases fitting TRBD1. After removal of 6 bases from V and 9 bases from J, the junction contained 7 bases not matched to a gene. This CDR3 has 13 residues. Germline CDR1 reads MNHNS; CDR2 reads SASEGT. The CDR3 nucleotides are TGTGCCAGCAGGGGGGACAGGTATTGGCCCCAGCATTTT. It is translated as CASRGDRYWPQHF.

This sequence joins TRBV6-6 and TRBJ2-3; D is perhaps TRBD2 (6 bases). The germline V and J ends were trimmed by 5 bases and 4 bases, with 10 bases remaining between them. This CDR3 has 13 amino acids. The germline CDR1 and CDR2 sequences are MNHNY and SVGAGI (reference sequence). The CDR3 DNA sequence: TGTGCCAGCAGTATGACTAGTGCAGATACGCAGTATTTT. Amino acid sequence: CASSMTSADTQYF.

The V and J genes are TRBV5-1 and TRBJ2-7; no firm D call. The germline V and J ends were trimmed by 4 bases and 5 bases, with 10 bases remaining between them. The CDR3 is 12 amino acids. Germline CDR1 reads SGHRS; CDR2 reads YFSETQ. The CDR3 loop is CASSKNLNEQYF. CDR3 DNA: TGCGCCAGCAGCAAGAACCTAAACGAGCAGTACTTC.

The CDR3 protein is CASSFTAGANVLTF. The CDR3 region has the DNA TGTGCCAGCAGTTTTACTGCTGGGGCCAACGTCCTGACTTTC. The rearrangement joins TRBV28 to TRBJ2-6, with unresolved D. In germline, CDR1 is MDHEN, CDR2 SYDVKM. The CDR3 spans 14 residues. Trimming removed 3 bases from V and 2 bases from J, with 5 bases in between.

The CDR3 nucleotides read TGTGCCAGCAGCTTAGGGACTAGCGGGAGGATTGGGCCCCAAGAGACCCAGTACTTC. Amino acids: CASSLGTSGRIGPQETQYF. The J gene is TRBJ2-5, the V gene TRBV7-9, with 14 bases fitting TRBD2. Germline V lookup: CDR1 SEHNR, CDR2 FQNEAQ (reference sequence). CDR3 length: 19 residues. The ends lost 1 base at V and 1 base at J; junction bases unmatched: 8.

The rearrangement links TRBV19 to TRBJ2-7, with TRBD1 matching over 10 bases. The CDR3 consists of 15 residues. CDR1 is LNHDA, CDR2 SQIVND, per germline (reference sequence). V trimming: 5 bases; J trimming: 4 bases; junction bases outside the gene matches: 8. This chain's CDR3 is CASSPSTGGSYEQYF. As DNA, the CDR3 is TGTGCCAGTAGTCCCTCGACAGGGGGCTCGTACGAGCAGTACTTC.

J is TRBJ2-7 and V is TRBV5-6; D is possibly TRBD2 (6 bases). The germline CDR1 and CDR2 sequences are SGHDT and YYEEEE. V dropped 4 bases and J dropped 6 bases, with 20 bases sitting between them. There are 15 residues in the CDR3. The CDR3 region is CASSPARGFGSEQYF. CDR3 bases: TGTGCCAGCAGCCCGGCGCGGGGATTCGGAAGCGAGCAGTACTTC.

This clone was seen more than once but under ten times. The V call is TRBV11-2, the J call TRBJ1-2; D remains unclear. Germline V gene lookup returns CDR1 SGHAT and CDR2 FQNNGV. V gave up 0 bases and J gave up 6 bases, with 14 bases separating them. There are 15 residues in the CDR3. The CDR3 coding sequence is TGTGCCAGCAGCTTAGATCTAAACGGGTTAGATGGCTACACCTTC. This sequence encodes CASSLDLNGLDGYTF.